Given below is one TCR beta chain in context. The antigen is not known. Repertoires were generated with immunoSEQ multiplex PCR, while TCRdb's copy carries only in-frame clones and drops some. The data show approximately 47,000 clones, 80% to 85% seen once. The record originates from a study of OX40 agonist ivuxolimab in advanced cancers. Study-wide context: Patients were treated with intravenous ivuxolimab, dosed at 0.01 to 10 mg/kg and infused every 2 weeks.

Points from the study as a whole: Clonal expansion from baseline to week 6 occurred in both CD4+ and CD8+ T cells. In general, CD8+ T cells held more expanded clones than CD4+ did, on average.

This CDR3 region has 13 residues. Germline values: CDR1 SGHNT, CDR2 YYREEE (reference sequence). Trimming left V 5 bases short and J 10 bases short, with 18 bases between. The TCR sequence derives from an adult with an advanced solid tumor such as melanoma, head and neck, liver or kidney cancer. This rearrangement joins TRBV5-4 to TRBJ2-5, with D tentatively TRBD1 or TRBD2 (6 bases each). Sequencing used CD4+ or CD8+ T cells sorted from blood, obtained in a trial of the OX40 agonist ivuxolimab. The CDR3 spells CASRSGGTRDQYF. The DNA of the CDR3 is TGTGCCAGCAGGTCAGGCGGGACAAGGGACCAGTACTTC.